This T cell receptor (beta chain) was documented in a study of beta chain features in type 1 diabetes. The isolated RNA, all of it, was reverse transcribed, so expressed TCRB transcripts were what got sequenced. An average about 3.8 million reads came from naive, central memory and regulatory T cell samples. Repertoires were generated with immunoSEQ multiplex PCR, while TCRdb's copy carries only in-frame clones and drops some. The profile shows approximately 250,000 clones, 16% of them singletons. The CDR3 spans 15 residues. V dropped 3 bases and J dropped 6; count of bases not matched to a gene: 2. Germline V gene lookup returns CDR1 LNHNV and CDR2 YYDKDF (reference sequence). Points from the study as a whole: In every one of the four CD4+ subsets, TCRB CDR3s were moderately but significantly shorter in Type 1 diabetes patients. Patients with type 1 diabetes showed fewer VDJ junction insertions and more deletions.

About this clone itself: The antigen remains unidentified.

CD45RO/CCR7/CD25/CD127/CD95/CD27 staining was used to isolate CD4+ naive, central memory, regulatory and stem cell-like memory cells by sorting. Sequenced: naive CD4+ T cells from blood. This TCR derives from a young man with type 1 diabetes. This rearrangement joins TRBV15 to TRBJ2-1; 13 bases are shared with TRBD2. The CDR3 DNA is TGTGCCACCAGCAGGTGGACTAGCGGGAGCAATGAGCAGTTCTTC. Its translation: CATSRWTSGSNEQFF.